This T cell receptor beta chain comes out of a study of blood T cell repertoires in COVID-19. Study background: Material from acute and convalescent COVID-19 was sourced from the United States, Italy and Spain. Sources were T cells, B-cell-depleted T cells, or PBMCs; the material itself was cDNA or gDNA.

The ends were cut back, 3 bases at V and 0 bases at J, with 8 bases in the middle. Per germline, CDR1 GTSNPN and CDR2 SVGIG (reference sequence). The CDR3 extends over 13 amino acids. In the original processing: Estimation of nucleated cell counts was performed using reference gene primer amplification. Data came from immunoSEQ multiplex PCR; TCRdb stores just in-frame clones and leaves some out. The V and J calls and clone size come from that table; D and trimming were worked out from the DNA. The data contain 180,000 or so clones, roughly 86% of them singletons. The sequence came from a man between 18 and 35 years old with acute or convalescent COVID-19. The chain recombines TRBV30 with TRBJ1-1; D uncertain. Material: peripheral blood. The CDR3 region is CAWSRNLNTEAFF. For the CDR3, the DNA is TGTGCCTGGAGCAGAAACCTGAACACTGAAGCTTTCTTT.